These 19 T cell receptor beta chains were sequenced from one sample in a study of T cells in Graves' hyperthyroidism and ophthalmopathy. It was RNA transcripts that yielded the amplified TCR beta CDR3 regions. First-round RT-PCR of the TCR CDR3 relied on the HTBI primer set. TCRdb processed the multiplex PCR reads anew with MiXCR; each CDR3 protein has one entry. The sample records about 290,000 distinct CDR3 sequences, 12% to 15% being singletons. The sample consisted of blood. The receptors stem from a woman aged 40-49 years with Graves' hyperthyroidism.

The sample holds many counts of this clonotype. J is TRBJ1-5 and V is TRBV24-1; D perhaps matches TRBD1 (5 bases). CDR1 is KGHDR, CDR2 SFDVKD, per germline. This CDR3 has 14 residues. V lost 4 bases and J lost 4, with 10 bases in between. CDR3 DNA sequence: TGTGCCACCAGTGACCTCGACAGTAATCAGCCCCAGCATTTT. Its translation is CATSDLDSNQPQHF.

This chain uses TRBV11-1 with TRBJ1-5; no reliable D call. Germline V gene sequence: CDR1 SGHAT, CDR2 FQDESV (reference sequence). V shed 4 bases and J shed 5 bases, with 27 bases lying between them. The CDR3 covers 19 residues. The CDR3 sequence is CASSSSIRVDQRSHQPQHF. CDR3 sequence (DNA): TGTGCCAGCAGCTCGAGTATTCGGGTCGATCAACGATCCCATCAGCCCCAGCATTTT.

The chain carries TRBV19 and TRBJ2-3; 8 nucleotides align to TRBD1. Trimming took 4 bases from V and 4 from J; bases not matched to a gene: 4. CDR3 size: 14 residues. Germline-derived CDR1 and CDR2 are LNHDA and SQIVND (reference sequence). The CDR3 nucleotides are TGTGCCAGTAGTACGACAGGGGTTTCAGATACGCAGTATTTT. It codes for CASSTTGVSDTQYF.

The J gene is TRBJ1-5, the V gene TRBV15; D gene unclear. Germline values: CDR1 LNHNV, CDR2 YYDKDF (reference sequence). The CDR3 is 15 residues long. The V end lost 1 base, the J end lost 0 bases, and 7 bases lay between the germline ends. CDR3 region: CATSRVPVSNQPQHF. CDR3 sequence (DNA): TGTGCCACCAGCAGAGTCCCGGTTAGCAATCAGCCCCAGCATTTT.

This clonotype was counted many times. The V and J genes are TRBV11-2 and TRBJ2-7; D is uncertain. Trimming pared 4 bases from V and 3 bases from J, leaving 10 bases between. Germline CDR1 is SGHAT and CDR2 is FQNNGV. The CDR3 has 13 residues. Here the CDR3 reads CASSSLTIYEQYF. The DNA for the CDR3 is TGTGCCAGCAGCTCCCTGACGATCTACGAGCAGTACTTC.

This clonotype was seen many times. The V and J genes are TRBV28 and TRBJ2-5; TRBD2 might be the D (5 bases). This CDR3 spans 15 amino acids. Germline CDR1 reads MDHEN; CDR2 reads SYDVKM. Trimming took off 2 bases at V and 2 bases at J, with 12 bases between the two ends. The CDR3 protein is CASSLKLAYQETQYF. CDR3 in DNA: TGTGCCAGCAGTTTAAAGCTAGCATATCAAGAGACCCAGTACTTC.

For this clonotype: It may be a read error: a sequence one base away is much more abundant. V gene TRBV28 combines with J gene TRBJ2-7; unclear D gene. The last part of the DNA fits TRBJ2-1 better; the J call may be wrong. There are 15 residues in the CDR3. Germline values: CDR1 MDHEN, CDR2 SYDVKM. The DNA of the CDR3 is TGTGCCAGCAGTACCCCCAAAACAGCCTCCTACGAGCAGTTCTTC. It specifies CASSTPKTASYEQFF.

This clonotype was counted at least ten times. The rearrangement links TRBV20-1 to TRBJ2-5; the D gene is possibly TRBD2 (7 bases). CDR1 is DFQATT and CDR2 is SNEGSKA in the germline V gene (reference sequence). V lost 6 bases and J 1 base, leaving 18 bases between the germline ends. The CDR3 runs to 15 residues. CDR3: CSALGQGGGQETQYF. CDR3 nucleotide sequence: TGCAGTGCCCTGGGGCAGGGAGGGGGCCAAGAGACCCAGTACTTC.

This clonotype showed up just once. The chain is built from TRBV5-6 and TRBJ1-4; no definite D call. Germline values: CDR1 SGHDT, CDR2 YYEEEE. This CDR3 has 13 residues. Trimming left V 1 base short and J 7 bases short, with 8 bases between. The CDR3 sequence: CASSLPSREKLFF. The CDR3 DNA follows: TGTGCCAGCAGCTTGCCCTCTCGTGAAAAACTGTTTTTT.

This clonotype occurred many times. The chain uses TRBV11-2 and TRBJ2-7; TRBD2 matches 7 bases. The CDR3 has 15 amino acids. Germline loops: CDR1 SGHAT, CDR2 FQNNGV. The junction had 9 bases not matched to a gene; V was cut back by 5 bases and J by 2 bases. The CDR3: CASSITGTKTYEQYF. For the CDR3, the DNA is TGTGCCAGCAGCATTACCGGGACTAAGACCTACGAGCAGTACTTC.

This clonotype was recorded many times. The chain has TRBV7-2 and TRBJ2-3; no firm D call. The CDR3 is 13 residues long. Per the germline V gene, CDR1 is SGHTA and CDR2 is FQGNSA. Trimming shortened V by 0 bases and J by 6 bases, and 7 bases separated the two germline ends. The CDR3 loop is CASSLAFSDTQYF. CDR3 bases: TGTGCCAGCAGCTTAGCATTCTCGGATACGCAGTATTTT.

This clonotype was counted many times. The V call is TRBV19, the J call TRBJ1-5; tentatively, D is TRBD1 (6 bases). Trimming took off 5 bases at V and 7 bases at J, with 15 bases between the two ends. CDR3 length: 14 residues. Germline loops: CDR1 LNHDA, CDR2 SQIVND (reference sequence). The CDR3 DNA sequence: TGTGCCAGTAGTGTACAGGGAGCCGGCCAGCCCCAGCATTTT. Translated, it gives CASSVQGAGQPQHF.

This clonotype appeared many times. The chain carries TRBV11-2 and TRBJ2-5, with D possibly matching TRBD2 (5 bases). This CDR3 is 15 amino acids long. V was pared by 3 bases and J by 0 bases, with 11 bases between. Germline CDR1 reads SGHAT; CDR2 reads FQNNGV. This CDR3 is CASSFSGSYQETQYF. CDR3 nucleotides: TGTGCCAGCAGCTTCTCGGGGTCATACCAAGAGACCCAGTACTTC.

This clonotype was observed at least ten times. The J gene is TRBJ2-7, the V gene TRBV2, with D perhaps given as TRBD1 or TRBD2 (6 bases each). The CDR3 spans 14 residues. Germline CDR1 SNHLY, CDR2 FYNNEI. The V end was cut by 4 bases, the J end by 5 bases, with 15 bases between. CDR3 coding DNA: TGTGCCAGCAGTGTTGGAGGGGACATCAACGAGCAGTACTTC. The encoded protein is CASSVGGDINEQYF.

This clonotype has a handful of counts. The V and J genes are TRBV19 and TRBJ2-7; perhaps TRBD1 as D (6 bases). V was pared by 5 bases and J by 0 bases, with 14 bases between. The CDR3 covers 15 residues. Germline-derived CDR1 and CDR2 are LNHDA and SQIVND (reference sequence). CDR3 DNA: TGTGCCAGTAGTGCCAACAGGGCTAGCTCCTACGAGCAGTACTTC. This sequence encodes CASSANRASSYEQYF.

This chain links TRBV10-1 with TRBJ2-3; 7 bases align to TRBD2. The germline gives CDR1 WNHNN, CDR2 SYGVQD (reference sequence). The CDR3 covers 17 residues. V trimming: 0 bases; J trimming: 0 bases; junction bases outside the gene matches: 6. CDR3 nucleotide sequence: TGCGCCAGCAGTGAGTCAGCGCTAGCGGATAGCACAGATACGCAGTATTTT. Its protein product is CASSESALADSTDTQYF.

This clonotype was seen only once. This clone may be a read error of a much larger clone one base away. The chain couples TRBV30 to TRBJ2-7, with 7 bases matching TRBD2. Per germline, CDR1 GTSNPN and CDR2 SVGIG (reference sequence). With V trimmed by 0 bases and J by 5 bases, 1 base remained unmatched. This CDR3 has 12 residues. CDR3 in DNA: TGTGCCTGGAGTGTGGGAGGGGACGAGCAGTACTTC. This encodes CAWSVGGDEQYF.

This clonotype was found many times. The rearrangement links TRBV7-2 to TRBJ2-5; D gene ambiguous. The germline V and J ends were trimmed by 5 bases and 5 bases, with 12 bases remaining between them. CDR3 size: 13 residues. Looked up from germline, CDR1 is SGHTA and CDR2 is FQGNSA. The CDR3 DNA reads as TGTGCCAGCAGCCGGGCCAGACGGGAGACCCAGTACTTC. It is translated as CASSRARRETQYF. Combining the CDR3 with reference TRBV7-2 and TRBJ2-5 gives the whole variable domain GAGVSQSPSNKVTEKGKDVELRCDPISGHTALYWYRQSLGQGLEFLIYFQGNSAPDKSGLPSDRFSAERTGGSVSTLTIQRTQQEDSAVYLCASSRARRETQYFGPGTRLLVL.

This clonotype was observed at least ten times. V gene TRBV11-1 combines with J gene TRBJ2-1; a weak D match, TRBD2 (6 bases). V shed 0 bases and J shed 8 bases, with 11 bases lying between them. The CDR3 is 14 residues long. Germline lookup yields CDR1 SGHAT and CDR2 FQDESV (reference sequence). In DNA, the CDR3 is TGTGCCAGCAGCTTAGCGGGAGGTATCGATGAGCAGTTCTTC. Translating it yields CASSLAGGIDEQFF.